Shown below are 5 T cell receptor beta chains from a single sample sequenced in a study of blood T cell repertoires in COVID-19. Assay used: immunoSEQ multiplex PCR; TCRdb lists only in-frame clones, some missing. The sample lists hundreds of thousands of clones, around 86% occurring once. The source material was peripheral blood. All receptors derive from a human donor in a cohort sampled during active COVID-19.

The chain recombines TRBV28 with TRBJ1-2; perhaps TRBD1 as D (5 bases). The CDR3 is 15 residues long. The germline V gene encodes CDR1 MDHEN and CDR2 SYDVKM. Trimming took off 2 bases at V and 3 bases at J, with 13 bases between the two ends. Written as DNA, the CDR3 is TGTGCCAGCAGTTTAGCCATGGACACCTACTATGGCTACACCTTC. It encodes CASSLAMDTYYGYTF.

CDR3 coding DNA: TGTGCCAGCAGCTTGGCACTTCAACCCCTCCACTTT. Translation: CASSLALQPLHF. This chain joins TRBV5-6 and TRBJ1-6; D unclear. Germline values: CDR1 SGHDT, CDR2 YYEEEE. V was pared by 0 bases and J by 12 bases, with 7 bases between. The CDR3 runs 12 residues.

The chain uses TRBV7-7 and TRBJ2-5, with 7 bases fitting TRBD2. J gave up 5 bases and V 5 bases, and 5 bases lay outside the gene matches. The CDR3 consists of 13 residues. Looked up from germline, CDR1 is SSHAT and CDR2 is FNYEAQ (reference sequence). The CDR3 nucleotides are TGTGCCAGCAGCCGCGGGAGATTGGAGACCCAGTACTTC. It codes for CASSRGRLETQYF.

This chain uses TRBV10-3 with TRBJ1-2, with 10 nucleotides matching TRBD1. Germline values: CDR1 ENHRY, CDR2 SYGVKD. Trimming at V came to 6 bases and at J to 5 bases, leaving 6 bases not matched to a gene. This CDR3 spans 14 amino acids. The CDR3 nucleotides are TGTGCCATCAGAGAGACAGGGGGCGGGTATGGCTACACCTTC. It yields the protein CAIRETGGGYGYTF.

This chain connects TRBV6-5 to TRBJ1-2; 8 nucleotides match TRBD1. Losses at the gene ends were 6 bases for V and 8 bases for J; bases not matched to a gene: 8. The CDR3 spans 13 residues. Germline values: CDR1 MNHEY, CDR2 SVGAGI. The CDR3 sequence is CASRRDRGRGYTF. CDR3 bases: TGTGCCAGCAGACGAGACAGGGGTAGAGGCTACACCTTC.